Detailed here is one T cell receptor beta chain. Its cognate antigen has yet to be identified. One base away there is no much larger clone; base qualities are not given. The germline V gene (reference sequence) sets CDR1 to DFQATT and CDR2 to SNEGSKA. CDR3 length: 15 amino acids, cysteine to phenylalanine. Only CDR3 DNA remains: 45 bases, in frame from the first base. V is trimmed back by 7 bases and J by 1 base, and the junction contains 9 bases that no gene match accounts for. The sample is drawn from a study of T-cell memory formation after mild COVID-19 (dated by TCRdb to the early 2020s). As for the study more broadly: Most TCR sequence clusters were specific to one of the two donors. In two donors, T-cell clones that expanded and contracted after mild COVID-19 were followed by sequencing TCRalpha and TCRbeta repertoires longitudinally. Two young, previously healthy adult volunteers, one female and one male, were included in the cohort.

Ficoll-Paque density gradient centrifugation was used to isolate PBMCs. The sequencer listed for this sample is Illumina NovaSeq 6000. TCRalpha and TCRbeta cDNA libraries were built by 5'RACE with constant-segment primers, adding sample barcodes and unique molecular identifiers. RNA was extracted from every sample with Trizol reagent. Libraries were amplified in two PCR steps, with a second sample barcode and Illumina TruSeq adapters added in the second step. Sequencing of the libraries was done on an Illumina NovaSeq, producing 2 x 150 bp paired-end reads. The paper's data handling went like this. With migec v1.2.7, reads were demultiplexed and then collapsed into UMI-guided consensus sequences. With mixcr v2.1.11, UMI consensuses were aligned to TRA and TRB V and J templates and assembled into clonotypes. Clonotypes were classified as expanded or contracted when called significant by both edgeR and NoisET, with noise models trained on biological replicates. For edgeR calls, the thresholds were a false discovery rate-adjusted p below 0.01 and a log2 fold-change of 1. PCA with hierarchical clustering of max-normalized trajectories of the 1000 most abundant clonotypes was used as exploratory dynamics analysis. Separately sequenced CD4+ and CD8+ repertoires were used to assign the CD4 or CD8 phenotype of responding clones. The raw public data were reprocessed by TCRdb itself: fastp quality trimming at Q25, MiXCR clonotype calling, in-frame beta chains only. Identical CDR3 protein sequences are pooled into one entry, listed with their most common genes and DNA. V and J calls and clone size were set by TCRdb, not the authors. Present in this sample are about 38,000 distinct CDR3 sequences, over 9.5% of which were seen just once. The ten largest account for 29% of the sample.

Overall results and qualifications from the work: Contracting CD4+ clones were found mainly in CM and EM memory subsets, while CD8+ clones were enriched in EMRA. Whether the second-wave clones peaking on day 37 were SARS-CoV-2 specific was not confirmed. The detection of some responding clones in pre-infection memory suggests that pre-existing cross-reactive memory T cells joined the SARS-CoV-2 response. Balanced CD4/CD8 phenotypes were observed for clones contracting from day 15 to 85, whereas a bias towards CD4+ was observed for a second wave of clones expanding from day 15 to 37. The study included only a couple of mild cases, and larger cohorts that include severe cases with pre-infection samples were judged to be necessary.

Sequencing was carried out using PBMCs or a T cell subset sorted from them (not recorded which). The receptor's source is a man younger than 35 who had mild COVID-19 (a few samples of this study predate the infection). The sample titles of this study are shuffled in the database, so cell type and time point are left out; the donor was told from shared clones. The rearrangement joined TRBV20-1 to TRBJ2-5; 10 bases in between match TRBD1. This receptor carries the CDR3 CSVRGTGDPQETQYF. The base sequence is TGCAGTGTAAGGGGGACAGGGGACCCCCAAGAGACCCAGTACTTC.